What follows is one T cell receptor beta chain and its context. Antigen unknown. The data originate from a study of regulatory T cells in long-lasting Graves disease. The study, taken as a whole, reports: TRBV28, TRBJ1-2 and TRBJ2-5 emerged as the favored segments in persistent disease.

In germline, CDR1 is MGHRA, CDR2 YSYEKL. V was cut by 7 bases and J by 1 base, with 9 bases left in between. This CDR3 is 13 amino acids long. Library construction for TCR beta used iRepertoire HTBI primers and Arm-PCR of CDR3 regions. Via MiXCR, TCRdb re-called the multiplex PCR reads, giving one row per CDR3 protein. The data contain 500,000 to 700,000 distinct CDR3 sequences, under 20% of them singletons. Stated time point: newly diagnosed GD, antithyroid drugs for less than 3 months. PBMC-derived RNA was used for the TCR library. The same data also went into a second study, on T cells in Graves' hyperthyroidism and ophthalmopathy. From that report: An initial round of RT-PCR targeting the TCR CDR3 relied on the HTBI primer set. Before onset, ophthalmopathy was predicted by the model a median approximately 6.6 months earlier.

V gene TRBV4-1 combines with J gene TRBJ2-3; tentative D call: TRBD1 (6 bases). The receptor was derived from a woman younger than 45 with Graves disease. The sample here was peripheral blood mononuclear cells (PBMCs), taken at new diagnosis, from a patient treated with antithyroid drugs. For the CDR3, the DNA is TGCGCCAGCAACCACAGGGGCACAGATACGCAGTATTTT. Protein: CASNHRGTDTQYF.